The clone carrying this T cell receptor beta chain has more than one count but fewer than ten. Its specificity is not known. Sequencing used immunoSEQ multiplex PCR; TCRdb keeps in-frame clones, though not all of them. Seen here are about 16,000 clones, 73% observed once, and the top ten hold more than 3.5%. The sample comes from a study of tumor-infiltrating lymphocytes in localized non-small cell lung cancer. On the study more broadly: Resected tumor was paired with non-adjacent uninvolved lung from the same patient.

The CDR3 is made up of 18 amino acids. Germline CDR1 and CDR2: MDHEN and SYDVKM. V lost 6 bases, J lost 5 bases, and 26 bases lay in between. Study results and caveats: Tumor T-cell fraction from TCR sequencing was not associated with recurrence-free survival (p = 0.61). TCR sequencing covered a subset of patients with enough tissue. Different pieces of the same tissue went to different assays, confounding technical variation with intratumor heterogeneity.

Sequencing was performed on lung tumor tissue. The chain is built from TRBV28 and TRBJ2-1; TRBD2 might be the D (5 bases). The origin of this receptor is a human donor with non-small cell lung cancer. Here the CDR3 reads CASSPPLGIYLPNNEQFF. The CDR3 nucleotides are TGTGCCAGCAGCCCTCCCCTCGGGATTTACCTCCCTAACAATGAGCAGTTCTTC.